Described below is a single TCR beta chain sequence and its context. The source of the sample is a study of blood T cells in healthy people across ages. PCR was performed a second time for 7 to 11 cycles using a sample-barcoded 5' primer and a J-beta primer mix. MiXCR, applied by TCRdb to the 5' RACE reads, yields one record per CDR3 protein. The sample records 870,000 or so distinct CDR3 sequences, around 30% being singletons. The sequencing sample was made of blood. This TCR derives from a woman aged 80 or over in good health.

CDR3 sequence (DNA): TGTGCCTGGATGTGGGAGAACTATGGCTACACCTTC. Residues: CAWMWENYGYTF. The V gene is TRBV30, the J gene TRBJ1-2; D gene unclear. Germline CDR1 is GTSNPN and CDR2 is SVGIG (reference sequence). This CDR3 spans 12 amino acids. Trimming shortened V by 4 bases and J by 2 bases, and 8 bases separated the two germline ends.